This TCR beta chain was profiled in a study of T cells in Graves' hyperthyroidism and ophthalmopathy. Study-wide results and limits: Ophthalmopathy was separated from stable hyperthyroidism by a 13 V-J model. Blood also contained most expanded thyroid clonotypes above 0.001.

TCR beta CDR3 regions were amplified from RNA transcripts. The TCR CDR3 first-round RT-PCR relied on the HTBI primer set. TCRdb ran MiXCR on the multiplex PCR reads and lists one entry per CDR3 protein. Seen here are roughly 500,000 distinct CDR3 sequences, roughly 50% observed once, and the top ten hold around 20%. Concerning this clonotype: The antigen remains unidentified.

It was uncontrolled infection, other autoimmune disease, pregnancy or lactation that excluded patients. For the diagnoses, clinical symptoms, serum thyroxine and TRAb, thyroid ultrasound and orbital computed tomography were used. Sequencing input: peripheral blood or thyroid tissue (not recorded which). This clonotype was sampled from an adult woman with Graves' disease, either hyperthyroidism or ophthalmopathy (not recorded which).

The CDR3, as DNA: TGTGCCAGCACCCCAGACAGGGGAGAAAAACTGTTTTTT. This codes for CASTPDRGEKLFF. This rearrangement joins TRBV7-9 to TRBJ1-4; 8 positions match TRBD1. Germline V gene data show CDR1 as SEHNR and CDR2 as FQNEAQ (reference sequence). The CDR3 has 13 residues. V was pared by 7 bases and J by 8 bases, with 6 bases of the junction left unmatched.